A single sample is the source of the 27 T cell receptor beta chains below, sequenced in a study of shared clonotypes between healthy human individuals. CD45RO-negative CD8 cells positively selected for CCR7 made up the naive population, which excluded terminally differentiated effector memory CD45RA+ cells. Using immunoSEQ multiplex PCR, the repertoire was profiled, and TCRdb retains in-frame clones only, with some absent. Among nearly 2 million clones listed, over 85% were seen once. The sequenced sample was naive CD8+ T cells sorted from blood. These receptors originate from a man younger than 35 in good health.

On this clone itself: At the DNA level, this CDR3 is encoded by other sequences in the same sample as well. The genes are TRBV7-9 and TRBJ2-7; 9 bases map to TRBD1. The CDR3 loop spans 14 amino acids. V was pared by 4 bases and J by 4 bases, with 5 bases of the junction left unmatched. Germline CDR1 is SEHNR and CDR2 is FQNEAQ (reference sequence). CDR3 sequence: CASSYGQGRYEQYF. DNA of the CDR3: TGTGCCAGCAGCTATGGACAGGGGAGGTACGAGCAGTACTTC. The full variable domain, its missing parts supplied by reference TRBV7-9 and TRBJ2-7, is DTGVSQNPRHKITKRGQNVTFRCDPISEHNRLYWYRQTLGQGPEFLTYFQNEAQLEKSRLLSDRFSAERPKGSFSTLEIQRTEQGDSAMYLCASSYGQGRYEQYFGPGTRLTVT.

The genes are TRBV7-6 and TRBJ2-1, with D perhaps matching TRBD1 (6 bases). CDR1 SGHVS and CDR2 FNYEAQ come from the germline V gene. V lost 5 bases and J 4 bases, leaving 18 bases between the germline ends. This CDR3 spans 16 amino acids. In DNA form, the CDR3 reads TGTGCCAGCAGCCCGCCGCCGAGCGGACAGTACAATGAGCAGTTCTTC. This translates into CASSPPPSGQYNEQFF. Looking up the rest from reference TRBV7-6 and TRBJ2-1 gives the full variable domain: GAGVSQSPRYKVTKRGQDVALRCDPISGHVSLYWYRQALGQGPEFLTYFNYEAQQDKSGLPNDRFSAERPEGSISTLTIQRTEQRDSAMYRCASSPPPSGQYNEQFFGPGTRLTVL.

The chain links TRBV5-1 to TRBJ2-1, with D perhaps matching TRBD2 (5 bases). Germline V gene sequence: CDR1 SGHRS, CDR2 YFSETQ. The CDR3 extends over 13 amino acids. Trimming removed 4 bases from V and 7 bases from J, with 12 bases in between. Here the CDR3 DNA reads TGCGCCAGCAGCCCGGGAATGGAGAATGAGCAGTTCTTC. Its protein product is CASSPGMENEQFF.

The chain recombines TRBV10-1 with TRBJ2-1; D might be TRBD1 (6 bases). Germline CDR1 and CDR2: WNHNN and SYGVQD (reference sequence). This CDR3 region has 14 residues. Trimming removed 5 bases from V and 7 bases from J, with 15 bases in between. The CDR3 DNA reads TGCGCCAGCAGTTTGGACGGGACAACAAATGAGCAGTTCTTC. Its protein is CASSLDGTTNEQFF.

CDR3 sequence (DNA): TGTGCCAGCAGTGAACCTACAGGGGTTGACTACAATGAGCAGTTCTTC. Its translation: CASSEPTGVDYNEQFF. The chain joins TRBV25-1 to TRBJ2-1; TRBD1 matches at 7 bases. The V segment lost 2 bases and the J segment 3 bases; nucleotides outside the gene matches: 7. Germline assignment: CDR1 MGHDK and CDR2 SYGVNS. The CDR3 is 16 amino acids.

This chain connects TRBV5-6 to TRBJ2-5, with D unresolved. Germline CDR1 SGHDT, CDR2 YYEEEE. The CDR3 runs to 12 residues. V was pared by 6 bases and J by 6 bases, with 12 bases between. CDR3 nucleotides: TGTGCCAGCACCCAGCAAGGGAAGACCCAGTACTTC. This gives the protein CASTQQGKTQYF.

The chain carries TRBV7-8 and TRBJ2-5; the D call may be TRBD1 or TRBD2 (5 bases each). The CDR3 has 14 residues. The germline V gene has CDR1 SGHVS and CDR2 FQNEAQ. V shed 5 bases and J shed 4 bases, with 14 bases lying between them. This CDR3 reads CASSPHPGAETQYF. CDR3 DNA sequence: TGTGCCAGCAGCCCCCATCCCGGGGCAGAGACCCAGTACTTC.

The chain employs TRBV6-5 and TRBJ2-7; D possibly corresponds to TRBD2 (6 bases). The CDR3 length is 14 residues. Germline CDR1 is MNHEY and CDR2 is SVGAGI. V lost 0 bases to trimming and J lost 5 bases, with 11 bases between them. The CDR3 spells CASSYSEGPHEQYF. The DNA of the CDR3 is TGTGCCAGCAGTTACTCGGAGGGTCCCCACGAGCAGTACTTC.

The V call is TRBV6-6, the J call TRBJ1-2, with TRBD1 matching over 8 bases. Germline-derived CDR1 and CDR2 are MNHNY and SVGAGI (reference sequence). There are 13 residues in the CDR3. Trimming cost V 6 bases and J 5 bases; bases outside gene matches: 5. The chain's CDR3 is CASSPTGGYGYTF. CDR3 nucleotide sequence: TGTGCCAGCAGCCCCACAGGGGGGTATGGCTACACCTTC.

The chain uses TRBV4-3 and TRBJ2-7; a weak D match, TRBD2 (5 bases). The CDR3 contains 14 residues. Between the trimmed V and J ends, which lost 1 base and 0 bases, there was a span of 7 bases. CDR1 is LGHNA, CDR2 YSLEER, per germline. The CDR3 coding sequence is TGCGCCAGCAGCCAAGGGGAGTACTCCTACGAGCAGTACTTC. Residues: CASSQGEYSYEQYF.

The rearrangement uses TRBV4-3 and TRBJ2-7; perhaps TRBD1 as D (5 bases). Trimming took 0 bases from V and 0 from J, leaving 9 bases between them. Germline assignment: CDR1 LGHNA and CDR2 YSLEER. There are 15 residues in the CDR3. In nucleotides, the CDR3 is TGCGCCAGCAGCCAAGAAGGGGCCGTCTCCTACGAGCAGTACTTC. This gives the protein CASSQEGAVSYEQYF.

V usage is TRBV9 and J usage is TRBJ2-7; D perhaps matches TRBD2 (6 bases). The CDR3 extends over 15 amino acids. Germline loops: CDR1 SGDLS, CDR2 YYNGEE. Between the trimmed V and J ends, which lost 2 bases and 0 bases, there was a span of 12 bases. The CDR3 is CASSVRDFPSYEQYF. CDR3 DNA: TGTGCCAGCAGCGTCCGGGACTTTCCCTCCTACGAGCAGTACTTC. The full variable domain, completed using reference TRBV9 and TRBJ2-7, is DSGVTQTPKHLITATGQRVTLRCSPRSGDLSVYWYQQSLDQGLQFLIQYYNGEERAKGNILERFSAQQFPDLHSELNLSSLELGDSALYFCASSVRDFPSYEQYFGPGTRLTVT.

In the case of this clone: This sample includes further DNA sequences coding for the same CDR3. The chain uses TRBV9 and TRBJ2-7, with D uncertain. Deletions cut 0 bases from V and 0 bases from J, with 7 bases between. From germline, CDR1 is SGDLS and CDR2 YYNGEE. CDR3 length equals 14 residues. The CDR3 DNA is TGTGCCAGCAGCGTAGGGGGTTTCTCCTACGAGCAGTACTTC. This encodes CASSVGGFSYEQYF.

The chain employs TRBV9 and TRBJ2-7; 9 bases are a match to TRBD2. The CDR3 spans 15 residues. J gave up 6 bases and V 2 bases, and 9 bases lay outside the gene matches. Germline lookup yields CDR1 SGDLS and CDR2 YYNGEE. Written as DNA, the CDR3 is TGTGCCAGCAGCGTCGGGCTAGCGGGATTGAGCGAGCAGTACTTC. Its protein product is CASSVGLAGLSEQYF.

The chain uses TRBV12-5 and TRBJ1-6; D gene unclear. CDR1 LGHNT and CDR2 FRNRAP come from the germline V gene. This CDR3 contains 10 residues. Trimming cost V 11 bases and J 10 bases, with 9 bases left between them. The CDR3 sequence: CAPIGSPLHF. The DNA of the CDR3 is TGTGCTCCGATCGGCTCACCCCTCCACTTT.

This chain uses TRBV7-2 with TRBJ1-6; 7 nucleotides line up with TRBD1. Per germline, CDR1 SGHTA and CDR2 FQGNSA. J gave up 0 bases and V 4 bases, and 3 bases lay outside the gene matches. CDR3 size: 16 residues. CDR3 in DNA: TGTGCCAGCAGCTCGGACAGGAGCTCCTATAATTCACCCCTCCACTTT. The encoded protein is CASSSDRSSYNSPLHF.

The CDR3 DNA reads TGTGCCAGCAGCCTCATTCTAGCGGGAGAACACAATGAGCAGTTCTTC. This gives the protein CASSLILAGEHNEQFF. The chain couples TRBV4-2 to TRBJ2-1; TRBD2 agrees at 10 bases. The CDR3 is made up of 16 amino acids. The germline V gene encodes CDR1 LGHNA and CDR2 YNFKEQ. V trimming: 4 bases; J trimming: 5 bases; junction bases outside the gene matches: 8.

This clone was seen only once. The chain joins TRBV4-3 to TRBJ2-1; 7 bases map to TRBD2. Per germline, CDR1 LGHNA and CDR2 YSLEER. V gave up 6 bases and J gave up 5 bases; unmatched junction bases: 13. This CDR3 contains 16 residues. The CDR3 region has the DNA TGCGCCAGCAGTTTGGCGGGAGAAGGGATAGACAATGAGCAGTTCTTC. Encoded protein: CASSLAGEGIDNEQFF.

V and J are TRBV5-6 and TRBJ1-1; no firm D call. The V gene lost 2 bases and the J gene lost 6 bases, with 17 bases spanning the gap. CDR3 length: 15 amino acids. The germline V gene encodes CDR1 SGHDT and CDR2 YYEEEE. The CDR3 nucleotides read TGTGCCAGCAGCTTCCGGACGACGGTGATCCCTGAAGCTTTCTTT. Translated: CASSFRTTVIPEAFF.

The chain employs TRBV7-8 and TRBJ2-7; TRBD1 agrees at 7 bases. V trimming: 1 base; J trimming: 2 bases; junction bases outside the gene matches: 5. Per the germline V gene, CDR1 is SGHVS and CDR2 is FQNEAQ. CDR3 length: 15 amino acids. CDR3 DNA: TGTGCCAGCAGCTTAGTCGACAGGGATCCCTACGAGCAGTACTTC. It translates to CASSLVDRDPYEQYF.

The chain couples TRBV2 to TRBJ2-7; 9 nucleotides agree with TRBD1. This CDR3 is built from 13 residues. V trimming: 7 bases; J trimming: 3 bases; junction bases outside the gene matches: 4. In germline, CDR1 is SNHLY, CDR2 FYNNEI. CDR3 region: CASTGQGNYEQYF. CDR3 nucleotides: TGTGCCAGCACTGGACAGGGGAACTACGAGCAGTACTTC.

The sample holds one count of this clone. This chain uses TRBV19 with TRBJ2-1, with 7 bases aligning to TRBD2. The V gene end was trimmed by 5 bases and the J gene end by 7 bases; junction bases not matched to a gene: 11. The CDR3 totals 15 residues. Germline lookup yields CDR1 LNHDA and CDR2 SQIVND (reference sequence). For the CDR3, the DNA is TGTGCCAGTAGTTCCGTGGGCGGGGGTCAAAATGAGCAGTTCTTC. This gives the protein CASSSVGGGQNEQFF.

The rearrangement uses TRBV7-9 and TRBJ2-5; D is perhaps TRBD2 (5 bases). This CDR3 is 14 amino acids long. Trimming cost V 1 base and J 4 bases, with 10 bases left between them. Germline V gives CDR1 SEHNR, CDR2 FQNEAQ (reference sequence). CDR3 sequence (DNA): TGTGCCAGCAGCTTAGGGTCTAGCTCAGAGACCCAGTACTTC. This codes for CASSLGSSSETQYF. Full variable domain (rest looked up from reference TRBV7-9 and TRBJ2-5): DTGVSQNPRHKITKRGQNVTFRCDPISEHNRLYWYRQTLGQGPEFLTYFQNEAQLEKSRLLSDRFSAERPKGSFSTLEIQRTEQGDSAMYLCASSLGSSSETQYFGPGTRLLVL.

A note on this clone: This sample includes further DNA sequences coding for the same CDR3. The chain employs TRBV5-6 and TRBJ2-2, with D maybe TRBD2 (6 bases). Germline CDR1 SGHDT, CDR2 YYEEEE. Trimming removed 2 bases at V and 1 base at J, with 6 bases between. CDR3 length: 14 amino acids. DNA for the CDR3: TGTGCCAGCAGCTTCGGGAGGAACACCGGGGAGCTGTTTTTT. Its translation is CASSFGRNTGELFF.

The rearrangement joins TRBV7-9 to TRBJ2-1; 7 bases line up with TRBD2. The V segment lost 3 bases and the J segment 8 bases; nucleotides outside the gene matches: 13. Germline V gives CDR1 SEHNR, CDR2 FQNEAQ (reference sequence). The CDR3 is 16 amino acids. This CDR3 reads CASSFPQGGDVDEQFF. In nucleotides, the CDR3 is TGTGCCAGCAGCTTCCCCCAGGGAGGGGATGTCGATGAGCAGTTCTTC.

The chain joins TRBV6-1 to TRBJ2-7; 8 bases match TRBD1. Unmatched junction bases numbered 8, after V lost 4 bases and J lost 3 bases. This CDR3 comprises 15 residues. From germline, CDR1 is MNHNS and CDR2 SASEGT. CDR3 sequence: CASSGGQGKYYEQYF. The CDR3 nucleotides read TGTGCCAGCAGTGGAGGACAGGGAAAATACTACGAGCAGTACTTC.

In its sample, this clone was seen a few times. This sequence joins TRBV6-5 and TRBJ2-3, with 7 bases identical to TRBD1. Germline V gene sequence: CDR1 MNHEY, CDR2 SVGAGI. The CDR3 sequence is 14 residues long. J was trimmed by 1 base and V by 6 bases; bases with no gene match: 4. CDR3 sequence reads: CASSPGQGTDTQYF. In nucleotides, the CDR3 is TGTGCCAGCAGCCCCGGACAGGGCACAGATACGCAGTATTTT.